The source of this TCR beta chain is a study of blood T cells in healthy people across ages (dated by TCRdb to 2013 to 2016). Study-wide context: Template switching captured roughly one uniquely barcoded TCR beta cDNA molecule per two T cells in model experiments. Using deep sequencing normalized with unique cDNA molecular identifiers, the study measured how TCR beta repertoire diversity changes with age. Four age groups were formed from the donors: young (average approximately 15 years), middle-aged (approximately 40), aged (roughly 59) and long-lived (82). Donors of different ages were randomly distributed across sequencing lanes to avoid experimental bias. For two donors (one aged 18 to 29 and one aged 80 or older), the study analyzed two additional independent replicas of 1 million unique cDNA reads from the same blood draw. The research as a whole found: Observed TCR beta diversity per million T cells fell roughly linearly with age, and a significant reduction was already apparent by age about 36. The CMV infection status of donors was not known, potentially confounding age-related changes in expanded clonotypes. Observed TCR beta diversity correlated strongly with the percentage of naive T cells measured by flow cytometry. Since profiling was done on bulk unsorted PBMCs, naive and antigen-experienced compartments could not be conclusively compared. Compared with the aged group, the long-lived group had more naive CD4+ T cells, fewer expanded clones and increased TCR diversity, a pattern suggesting age selection. Estimates of total diversity based on one million sequenced T cells were regarded as lower bounds and as underestimates.

This clonotype was seen a handful of times. The target of this receptor is not known. Per-base qualities were not stored, and no clone one base away is much larger. The receptor library was made with 5' RACE. For sequencing, an Illumina HiSeq 2500 was employed. The second PCR ran for roughly 6 to 11 cycles and used a J-beta primer mix along with a sample-barcoded 5' primer. A template-switch 5' adaptor carrying 12 random nucleotides introduced a unique molecular identifier onto each TCR beta cDNA molecule. Each sample yielded at least 2.5 million CDR3-containing paired-end reads. First-strand cDNA was synthesized from all RNA with the Mint cDNA synthesis kit, primed by a TRBC-specific oligonucleotide. Following uracil-DNA glycosylase treatment, all cDNA underwent a first 18-cycle PCR with the universal primers M1SS and BC2_uni_R. In the original analysis: Normalization of each sample was performed by random selection of 1 million high-quality reads, each carrying a distinct molecular identifier. Reads sharing molecular identifiers were discarded rather than binned into consensus sequences. MiTCR, with a Q25 quality threshold and the strictest error-elimination algorithm, was used for CDR3 identification, clonotype clustering and error correction. A nonparametric unseen species model using Euler transformation provided a lower-bound estimate of total TCR beta diversity. The public reads were quality trimmed at Q25 with fastp and then assembled into clones with MiXCR by TCRdb, keeping productive beta chains. Entries that share a CDR3 protein sequence are merged under the most common genes and DNA. The V and J calls shown here were made by TCRdb, not taken from the authors' results. The sample table shows about 570,000 distinct CDR3 sequences, and 25% to 30% are seen once. The ten largest clonotypes hold about 18% of the sample.

The donors were about 40 Caucasian individuals from Russia, aged 6 to 90 years, who were systemically healthy. Each donor gave around 9.5 milliliters of peripheral blood, collected into EDTA-treated Vacutainer tubes. Ficoll-Paque density-gradient centrifugation was used to isolate PBMCs, with at least 7 million per sample. Total RNA was extracted from PBMCs with Trizol reagent, with at least 6 micrograms obtained per sample. Naive CD45RAhigh/CD27high T cell percentages were measured by flow cytometry on a PBMC aliquot from every donor. From cysteine to phenylalanine, the CDR3 is 15 amino acids long. Only the CDR3 DNA stays, 45 bases, in frame from base 1. Trimming removed 2 bases from V and 5 bases from J; the gene matches leave 6 bases unexplained. CDR1 and CDR2 were assigned from the germline V gene (reference sequence) as SEHNR and FQNEAQ.

Material for sequencing was blood. The V gene is TRBV7-9 and the J gene is TRBJ2-5, and TRBD2 aligns with 9 junction nucleotides. The origin of this receptor is a woman aged 70 to 79 in good health. The DNA sequence is as follows: TGTGCCAGCAGCTTAATGGGACTAGCAGGGGAGACCCAGTACTTC. It codes for CASSLMGLAGETQYF.